This T cell receptor (beta chain) originates from a study of control samples from healthy donors and cancer patients. The table came from immunoSEQ multiplex PCR; TCRdb's copy has only in-frame clones and leaves some out. The data contain about 49,000 clones, 70% to 90% of them singletons. The CDR3 is 15 residues long. V lost 8 bases and J 4 bases, leaving 20 bases between the germline ends. The germline CDR1 and CDR2 sequences are MNHEY and SMNVEV (reference sequence). The V and J genes are TRBV27 and TRBJ1-2, with D maybe TRBD1 (6 bases). The source material was PBMCs. The origin of this receptor is a woman in her fifties or sixties with lung cancer. Here the CDR3 reads CASGGAQQRIYGYTF. The DNA of the CDR3 is TGTGCCAGCGGGGGGGCGCAACAACGAATCTATGGCTACACCTTC.